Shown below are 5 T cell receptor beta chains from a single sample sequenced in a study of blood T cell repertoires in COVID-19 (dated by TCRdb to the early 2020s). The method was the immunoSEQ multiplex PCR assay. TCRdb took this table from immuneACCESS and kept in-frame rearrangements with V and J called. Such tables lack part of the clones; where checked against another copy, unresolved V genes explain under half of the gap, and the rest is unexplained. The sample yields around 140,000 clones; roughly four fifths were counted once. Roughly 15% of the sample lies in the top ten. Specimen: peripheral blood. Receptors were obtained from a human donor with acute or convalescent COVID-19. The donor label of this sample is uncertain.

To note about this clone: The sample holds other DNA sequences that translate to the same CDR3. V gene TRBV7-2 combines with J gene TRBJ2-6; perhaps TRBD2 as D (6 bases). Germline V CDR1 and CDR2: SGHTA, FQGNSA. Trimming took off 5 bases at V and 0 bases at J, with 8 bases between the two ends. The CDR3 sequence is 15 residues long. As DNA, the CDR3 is TGTGCCAGCAGCCCCGGGAGCTCTGGGGCCAACGTCCTGACTTTC. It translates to CASSPGSSGANVLTF.

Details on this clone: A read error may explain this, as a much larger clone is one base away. This CDR3 reads CASSSTGDTEAFF. The CDR3 DNA follows: TGTGCCAGTAGTAGCACAGGGGACACTGAAGCTTTCTTT. The chain links TRBV19 to TRBJ1-1, with 7 bases identical to TRBD1. This CDR3 has 13 residues. Germline V gives CDR1 LNHDA, CDR2 SQIVND (reference sequence). V lost 4 bases and J lost 3; bases outside the gene matches: 2.

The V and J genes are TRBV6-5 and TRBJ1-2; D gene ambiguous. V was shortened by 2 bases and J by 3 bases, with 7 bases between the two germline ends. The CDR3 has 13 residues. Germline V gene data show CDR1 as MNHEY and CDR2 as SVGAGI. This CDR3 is CASSYGQDYGYTF. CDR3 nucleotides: TGTGCCAGCAGTTACGGGCAGGACTATGGCTACACCTTC.

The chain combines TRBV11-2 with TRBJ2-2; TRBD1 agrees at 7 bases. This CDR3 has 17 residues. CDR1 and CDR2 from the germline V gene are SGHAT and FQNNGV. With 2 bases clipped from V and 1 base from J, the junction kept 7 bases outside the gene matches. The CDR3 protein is CASSLWTGQLNTGELFF. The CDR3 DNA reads TGTGCCAGCAGCTTATGGACGGGACAGTTGAACACCGGGGAGCTGTTTTTT.

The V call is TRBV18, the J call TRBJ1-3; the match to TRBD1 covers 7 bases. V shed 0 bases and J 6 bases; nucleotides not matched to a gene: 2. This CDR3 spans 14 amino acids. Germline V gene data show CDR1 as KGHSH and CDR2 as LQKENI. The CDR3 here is CASSPPTGTNTIYF. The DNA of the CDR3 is TGTGCCAGCTCACCACCGACAGGGACAAACACCATATATTTT.